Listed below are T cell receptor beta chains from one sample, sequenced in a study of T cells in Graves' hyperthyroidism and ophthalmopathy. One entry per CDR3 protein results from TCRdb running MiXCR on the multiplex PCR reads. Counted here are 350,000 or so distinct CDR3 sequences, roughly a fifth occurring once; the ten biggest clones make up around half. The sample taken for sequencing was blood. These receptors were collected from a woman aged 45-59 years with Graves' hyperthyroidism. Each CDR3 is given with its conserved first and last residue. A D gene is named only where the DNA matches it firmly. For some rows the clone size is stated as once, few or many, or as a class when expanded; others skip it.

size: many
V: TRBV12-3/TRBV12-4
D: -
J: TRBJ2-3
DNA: TGTGCCAGCAGTTTAGAACTGGGTAGCGGCACAGATACGCAGTATTTT
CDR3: CASSLELGSGTDTQYF

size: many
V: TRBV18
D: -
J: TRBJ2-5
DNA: TGTGCCAGCTCACCACCGGGAAATGTGGAGACCCAGTACTTC
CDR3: CASSPPGNVETQYF

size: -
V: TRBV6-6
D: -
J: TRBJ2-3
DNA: TGTGCCAGCAGTTACGGCAGGCCTTCTAGCACAGATACGCAGTATTTT
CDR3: CASSYGRPSSTDTQYF

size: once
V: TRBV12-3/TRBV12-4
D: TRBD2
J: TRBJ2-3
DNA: TGTGCCACCTCCTCGACTAGCGGGGGGACAGATACGCAGTATTTT
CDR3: CATSSTSGGTDTQYF

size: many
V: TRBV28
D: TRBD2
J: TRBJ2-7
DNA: TGTGCCAGCCGAGGGCTAGCGGGAGTTCACGAGCAGTACTTC
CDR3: CASRGLAGVHEQYF

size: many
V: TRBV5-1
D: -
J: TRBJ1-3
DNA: TGCGCCAGCAGCTTGGCGGGGCTTTCACTGGGAAACACCATATATTTT
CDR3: CASSLAGLSLGNTIYF

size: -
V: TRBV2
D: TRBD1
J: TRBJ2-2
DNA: TGTGCCAGCGTACAGGGTGGGACAGGGGAAAACACCGGGGAGCTGTTTTTT
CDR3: CASVQGGTGENTGELFF

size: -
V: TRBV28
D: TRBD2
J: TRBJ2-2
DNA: TGTGCCAGCAGGACTAGCGGGAGAACCGGGGAGCTGTTTTTT
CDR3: CASRTSGRTGELFF

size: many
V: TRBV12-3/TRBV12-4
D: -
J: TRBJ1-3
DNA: TGTGCCAGCCGCACCTCTGGAAACACCATATATTTT
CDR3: CASRTSGNTIYF

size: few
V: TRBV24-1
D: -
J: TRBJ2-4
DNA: TGTGCCACCAGTGAGCCCGGGACCAAAAACATTCAGTACTTC
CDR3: CATSEPGTKNIQYF

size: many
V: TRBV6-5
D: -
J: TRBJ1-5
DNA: TGTGCCAGCAGTTCCATAACAGGGAGGCCCAATCAGCCCCAGCATTTT
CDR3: CASSSITGRPNQPQHF

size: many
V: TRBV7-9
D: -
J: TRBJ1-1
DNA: TGTGCCAGCAGCTTAGATGGTCTTCAAGCTTTCTTT
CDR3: CASSLDGLQAFF

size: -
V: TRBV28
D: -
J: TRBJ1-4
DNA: TGTGCCAGCAGCCCGGGGTCTAGGAATGAAAAACTGTTTTTT
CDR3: CASSPGSRNEKLFF

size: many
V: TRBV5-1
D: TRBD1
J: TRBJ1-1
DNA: TGCGCCAGCAGCTTGGAAGGGGGCCTAATGAACACTGAAGCTTTCTTT
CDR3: CASSLEGGLMNTEAFF

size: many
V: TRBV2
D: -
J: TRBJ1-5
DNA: TGTGCCAGCAGAGCCGCGAAAGGGATTGGCAATCAGCCCCAGCATTTT
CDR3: CASRAAKGIGNQPQHF

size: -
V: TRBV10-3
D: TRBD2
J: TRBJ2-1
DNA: TGTGCCATCGGCCCCAGCGGGAGCTCCTACAATGAGCAGTTCTTC
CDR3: CAIGPSGSSYNEQFF

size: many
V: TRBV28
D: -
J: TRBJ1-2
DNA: TGTGCCAGCAGTTATCCCGTGGGGGGAAATGGCTACACCTTC
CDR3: CASSYPVGGNGYTF

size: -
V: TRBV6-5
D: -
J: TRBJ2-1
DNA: TGTGCCAGCAGTTACGGGTTGAGGTCCGAGCAGTTCTTC
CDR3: CASSYGLRSEQFF

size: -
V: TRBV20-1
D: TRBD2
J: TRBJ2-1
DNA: TGCAGTGCTAGAGAGTTTGGACTAGCGGGACCCTTTAATGAGCAGTTCTTC
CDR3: CSAREFGLAGPFNEQFF

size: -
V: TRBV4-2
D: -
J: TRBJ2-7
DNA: TGTGCCAGCAGCCAAGATACGGCCAGTTCCTACGAGCAGTACTTC
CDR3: CASSQDTASSYEQYF

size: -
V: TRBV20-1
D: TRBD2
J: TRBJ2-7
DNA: TGCAGTGCTGCCGGGACTAGCGGAGGATCCTACGAGCAGTACTTC
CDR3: CSAAGTSGGSYEQYF

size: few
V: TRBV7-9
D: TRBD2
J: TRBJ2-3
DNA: TGTGCCAGCAGCAGACTAGCCGGGGGTAACACAGATACGCAGTATTTT
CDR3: CASSRLAGGNTDTQYF

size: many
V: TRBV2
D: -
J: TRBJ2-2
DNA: TGTGCCAGCAGTGAGGTCACATCGAACACCGGGGAGCTGTTTTTT
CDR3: CASSEVTSNTGELFF

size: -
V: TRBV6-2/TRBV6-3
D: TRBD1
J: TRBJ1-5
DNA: TGTGCCAGCAGTAGATCCGGACAGGGCAGGGGCCAGCCCCAGCATTTT
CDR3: CASSRSGQGRGQPQHF

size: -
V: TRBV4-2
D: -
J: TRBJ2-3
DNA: TGTGCCAGCAGCCAAGAACAGGGAAGGGCAGATACGCAGTATTTT
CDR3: CASSQEQGRADTQYF

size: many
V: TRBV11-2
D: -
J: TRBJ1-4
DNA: TGTGCCAGCAGCTTAGAGTGGACGGCGAGTAATGAAAAACTGTTTTTT
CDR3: CASSLEWTASNEKLFF

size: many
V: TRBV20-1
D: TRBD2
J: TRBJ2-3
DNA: TGCAGTGCTGGACTGGGACTAGCGGGAAGAGATACGCAGTATTTT
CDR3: CSAGLGLAGRDTQYF

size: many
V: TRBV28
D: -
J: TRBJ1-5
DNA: TGTGCCAGCAGCAAACAGGGAGGCAATCAGCCCCAGCATTTT
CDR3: CASSKQGGNQPQHF

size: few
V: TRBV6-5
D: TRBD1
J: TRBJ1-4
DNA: TGTGCCAGCAGTTACAAACAGGGGGCAGTAGAAAAACTGTTTTTT
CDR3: CASSYKQGAVEKLFF

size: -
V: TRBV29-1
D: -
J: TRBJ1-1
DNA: TGCAGCGTTGAGAAACAGAGAGGCACTGAAGCTTTCTTT
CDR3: CSVEKQRGTEAFF

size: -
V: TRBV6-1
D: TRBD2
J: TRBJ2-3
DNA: TGTGCCAGCAGCGTAGCGGGGGGTGGCGCGCAGTATTTT
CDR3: CASSVAGGGAQYF

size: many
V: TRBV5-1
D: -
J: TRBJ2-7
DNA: TGCGCCAGCAGCTTCAACCCCAGCTCCTACGAGCAGTACTTC
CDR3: CASSFNPSSYEQYF

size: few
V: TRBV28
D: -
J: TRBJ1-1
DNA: TGTGCCAGCAGTAACACAGGGAACACTGAAGCTTTCTTT
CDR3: CASSNTGNTEAFF

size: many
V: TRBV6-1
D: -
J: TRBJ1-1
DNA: TGTGCCGCCAGGGGTCGGACTGAAGCTTTCTTT
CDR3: CAARGRTEAFF

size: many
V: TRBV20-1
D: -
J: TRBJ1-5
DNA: TGCAGTGCTAGCGTGGACACAAATCAGCCCCAGCATTTT
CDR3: CSASVDTNQPQHF

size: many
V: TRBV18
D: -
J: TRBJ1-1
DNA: TGTGCCAGCTCACCCCGATGGGGAAGTGGAACTGAAGCTTTCTTT
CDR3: CASSPRWGSGTEAFF

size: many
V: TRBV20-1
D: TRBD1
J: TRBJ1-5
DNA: TGCAGTGCTGCCCACCGGGACAGAAAACTATTTAGCAATCAGCCCCAGCATTTT
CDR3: CSAAHRDRKLFSNQPQHF

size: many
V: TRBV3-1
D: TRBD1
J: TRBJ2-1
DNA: TGTGCCAGCGGGACAGGAACCTACAATGAGCAGTTCTTC
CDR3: CASGTGTYNEQFF

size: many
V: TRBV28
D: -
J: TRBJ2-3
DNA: TGTGCCAGCAACCATCGGGGCTACACAGATACGCAGTATTTT
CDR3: CASNHRGYTDTQYF

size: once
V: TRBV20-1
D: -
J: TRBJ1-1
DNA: TGCAGTGCTAGAGATCGCCGGGGGCACACTGAAGCTTTCTTT
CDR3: CSARDRRGHTEAFF

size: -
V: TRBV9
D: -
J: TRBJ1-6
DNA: TGTGCCAGCAGCGTAGGAGGCTTTAATTCACCCCTCCACTTT
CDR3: CASSVGGFNSPLHF

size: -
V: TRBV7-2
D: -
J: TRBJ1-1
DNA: TGTGCCAGCAGCTTTGGGCAGCCTACTGAAGCTTTCTTT
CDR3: CASSFGQPTEAFF

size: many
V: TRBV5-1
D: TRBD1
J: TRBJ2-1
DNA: TGCGCCAGCAGCCCAAGGACAGGGGACGATGAGCAGTTCTTC
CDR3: CASSPRTGDDEQFF

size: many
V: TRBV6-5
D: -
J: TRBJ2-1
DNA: TGTGCCAGCAGTTACTCTCGGGGCCCGAGCTCCTACAATGAGCAGTTCTTC
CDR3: CASSYSRGPSSYNEQFF

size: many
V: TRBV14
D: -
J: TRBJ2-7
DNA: TGTGCCAGCAGCCAACGTCAGAACAGGGCCGGGTACTTC
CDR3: CASSQRQNRAGYF

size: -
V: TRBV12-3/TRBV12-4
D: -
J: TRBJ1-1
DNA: TGTGCCAACAGAAGACAAGGAGGGAACACTGAAGCTTTCTTT
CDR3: CANRRQGGNTEAFF

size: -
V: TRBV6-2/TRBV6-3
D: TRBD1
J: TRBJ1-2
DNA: TGTGCCAGCAGTTACCCGGACAGGGGAATTTATGGCTACACCTTC
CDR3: CASSYPDRGIYGYTF

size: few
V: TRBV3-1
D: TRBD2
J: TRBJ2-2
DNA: TGTGCCAGCAGCCTGGGACTAGCGGTAGTTTTGGCCGGGGAGCTGTTTTTT
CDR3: CASSLGLAVVLAGELFF

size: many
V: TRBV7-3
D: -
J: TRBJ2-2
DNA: TGTGCCAGCAGCCCCCGAAGCACCGGGGAGCTGTTTTTT
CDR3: CASSPRSTGELFF

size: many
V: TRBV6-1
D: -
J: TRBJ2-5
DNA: TGTGCCAGCAGTCCACCGCAGGTCCTCCCGCGGAAGACCCAGTACTTC
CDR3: CASSPPQVLPRKTQYF

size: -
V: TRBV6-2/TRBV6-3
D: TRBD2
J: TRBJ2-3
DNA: TGTGCCAGCAAACTAGGACTAGCGGGAGGGGAGCTGGATACGCAGTATTTT
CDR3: CASKLGLAGGELDTQYF

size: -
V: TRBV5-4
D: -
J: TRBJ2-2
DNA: TGTGCCAGCAGCTTGGGAGGGAGGAACACCGGGGAGCTGTTTTTT
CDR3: CASSLGGRNTGELFF

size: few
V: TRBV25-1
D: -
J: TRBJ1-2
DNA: TGTGCCAGCAGTGAGTTGGGGGGAGGCTATAACTATGGCTACACCTTC
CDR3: CASSELGGGYNYGYTF